This TCR beta chain was profiled in a study of OX40 agonist ivuxolimab in advanced cancers. Whole-study findings and limits: Among expanded peripheral T cells, antigen specificity went undetermined.

Comments on this clone: Its antigen remains unknown.

Here immunoSEQ multiplex PCR was the method, and the copy in TCRdb shows in-frame clones only, minus some. The sample consists of tens of thousands of clones, around four fifths of them appearing once. Germline CDR1 reads MNHNS; CDR2 reads SASEGT. The CDR3 contains 13 residues. Trimming pared 5 bases from V and 7 bases from J, leaving 11 bases between. The chain joins TRBV6-1 to TRBJ2-2; unclear D gene. The sequence came from an adult with an advanced solid tumor such as melanoma, head and neck, liver or kidney cancer. The material was CD4+ or CD8+ T cells sorted from blood, obtained in a trial of the OX40 agonist ivuxolimab. The CDR3: CASSISTYGELFF. CDR3 sequence (DNA): TGTGCCAGCAGTATTAGTACATACGGGGAGCTGTTTTTT.